Listed here are 13 T cell receptor beta chains from one sample, sequenced in a study of T cells of healthy individuals. TCRdb re-analysed the 5' RACE reads in MiXCR, keeping a single row per CDR3 protein. This table has approximately 50,000 distinct CDR3 sequences, approximately 15% appearing once. The source of these receptors is a human donor in good health.

This clonotype was observed at least ten times. This chain connects TRBV29-1 to TRBJ1-1, with D unresolved. CDR1 is SQVTM, CDR2 ANQGSEA, per germline. Trimming took off 4 bases at V and 1 base at J, with 10 bases between the two ends. This CDR3 contains 13 residues. The CDR3 nucleotides read TGCAGCGTTGTCGACGCGGAGAACACTGAAGCTTTCTTT. Its protein product is CSVVDAENTEAFF.

This clonotype was seen ten or more times. The CDR3 nucleotides are TGCGCCAGCAGCACCGGGACATGGGAGGGGACCCAGTACTTC. Translated: CASSTGTWEGTQYF. J is TRBJ2-5 and V is TRBV5-1; weak D call: TRBD2 (7 bases). With 4 bases removed from V and 7 bases from J, the gap between germline ends came to 17 bases. This CDR3 is built from 14 residues. CDR1 SGHRS and CDR2 YFSETQ come from the germline V gene.

V and J are TRBV10-2 and TRBJ1-3, with a weak D call TRBD1 (5 bases). With 2 bases removed from V and 0 bases from J, the gap between germline ends came to 5 bases. Germline V gives CDR1 WSHSY, CDR2 SAAADI. The CDR3 contains 14 residues. The CDR3 nucleotides read TGCGCCAGCAGTGAGAGGGGCTCTGGAAACACCATATATTTT. Translated: CASSERGSGNTIYF.

At least ten counts were recorded for this clonotype. This chain joins TRBV5-1 and TRBJ2-3, with D uncertain. Germline CDR1 and CDR2: SGHRS and YFSETQ. The length of the CDR3 is 13 residues. V lost 2 bases to trimming and J lost 5 bases, with 9 bases between them. The DNA of the CDR3 is TGCGCCAGCAGCTTCAACCCAGGAGATACGCAGTATTTT. This translates into CASSFNPGDTQYF.

The chain employs TRBV5-1 and TRBJ2-7; 10 bases agree with TRBD1. Germline V CDR1 and CDR2: SGHRS, YFSETQ. J gave up 4 bases and V 4 bases, and 8 bases lay outside the gene matches. CDR3 length equals 15 residues. CDR3 sequence: CASSLWTGGSYEQYF. The DNA for the CDR3 is TGCGCCAGCAGCCTATGGACAGGGGGTTCATACGAGCAGTACTTC.

This clonotype occurred many times. The rearrangement uses TRBV12-3 or TRBV12-4 and TRBJ1-2; 10 nucleotides match TRBD1. The V gene end was trimmed by 6 bases and the J gene end by 8 bases; junction bases not matched to a gene: 6. CDR3 length: 13 amino acids. The CDR3 nucleotides are TGTGCCAGCAGCCAGACAGGGGGCTGGGGCTACACCTTC. It encodes CASSQTGGWGYTF.

This clonotype was observed many times. CDR3 coding DNA: TGCGCCAGCAGCCAGAGTCTAGCACATGAGCAGTTCTTC. This gives the protein CASSQSLAHEQFF. The chain couples TRBV4-3 to TRBJ2-1; the D gene is possibly TRBD2 (5 bases). This CDR3 region has 13 residues. V was pared by 3 bases and J by 8 bases, with 11 bases between. The germline CDR1 and CDR2 sequences are LGHNA and YSLEER.

The genes are TRBV5-6 and TRBJ2-3, with 9 bases that match TRBD1. Losses at the gene ends were 2 bases for V and 3 bases for J; bases not matched to a gene: 4. This CDR3 is built from 15 residues. Germline CDR1 and CDR2: SGHDT and YYEEEE. DNA of the CDR3: TGTGCCAGCAGCTTCGGGACAGGGTGGACAGATACGCAGTATTTT. As protein: CASSFGTGWTDTQYF. The full variable domain, in which reference TRBV5-6 and TRBJ2-3 provide the parts outside the CDR3, is DAGVTQSPTHLIKTRGQQVTLRCSPKSGHDTVSWYQQALGQGPQFIFQYYEEEERQRGNFPDRFSGHQFPNYSSELNVNALLLGDSALYLCASSFGTGWTDTQYFGPGTRLTVL.

This clonotype was seen many times. This chain connects TRBV20-1 to TRBJ1-1, with TRBD1 as a possible D gene (6 bases). This CDR3 comprises 13 residues. The V end lost 5 bases, the J end lost 2 bases, and 12 bases lay between the germline ends. In germline, CDR1 is DFQATT, CDR2 SNEGSKA (reference sequence). CDR3 sequence (DNA): TGCAGTGCTTCCTGGACAGCTAACACTGAAGCTTTCTTT. This sequence encodes CSASWTANTEAFF.

The CDR3 coding sequence is TGTGCCAGCAGTTATAGGGGGGCTAGGAATGAAAAACTGTTTTTT. Translating gives CASSYRGARNEKLFF. The V gene is TRBV6-5, the J gene TRBJ1-4; a possible D gene is TRBD1 (6 bases). Germline assignment: CDR1 MNHEY and CDR2 SVGAGI. With 3 bases removed from V and 5 bases from J, the gap between germline ends came to 13 bases. This CDR3 has 15 amino acids.

There are a few counts of this clonotype. V usage is TRBV9 and J usage is TRBJ2-3; TRBD2 matches 7 bases. J gave up 0 bases and V 6 bases, and 4 bases lay outside the gene matches. CDR3 length equals 14 residues. From germline, CDR1 is SGDLS and CDR2 YYNGEE. CDR3 DNA: TGTGCCAGCAACGGGGGGTCTAGCACAGATACGCAGTATTTT. Its protein is CASNGGSSTDTQYF.

Ten or more counts support this clonotype. CDR3 residues: CASNIGISYEQYF. The DNA of the CDR3 is TGTGCCAGCAATATCGGGATCTCCTACGAGCAGTACTTC. The chain couples TRBV6-2 or TRBV6-3 to TRBJ2-7; perhaps TRBD2 as D (5 bases). The CDR3 contains 13 residues. Trimming removed 7 bases from V and 0 bases from J, with 10 bases in between. The germline V gene has CDR1 MNHEY and CDR2 SVGEGT.

Only a few counts were recorded for this clonotype. This rearrangement joins TRBV6-2 or TRBV6-3 to TRBJ2-3, with TRBD2 matching over 8 bases. V was clipped by 8 bases and J by 1 base; unmatched bases: 8. The CDR3 totals 15 residues. The germline V gene has CDR1 MNHEY and CDR2 SVGEGT. CDR3 bases: TGTGCCAGCGGTAAAGCGGGGGCGCGCACAGATACGCAGTATTTT. Its translation: CASGKAGARTDTQYF.